This TCR beta chain came from a study of blood T cell repertoires in COVID-19. Study overall: Some COVID-19 samples were acute and others convalescent; all came from the United States, Italy and Spain. PBMCs, B-cell-depleted T cells, or T cells were the source of the cDNA or gDNA that made up the material.

The authors' processing: Cell counts per sample came from amplifying reference gene primers. Sequenced by immunoSEQ multiplex PCR; TCRdb stores in-frame clones only, minus some. For V, J and clone size, that table is used; D and trimming come from the DNA. Counted here are around 67,000 clones, around 88% occurring once; the ten biggest clones make up about 5%. The V and J ends lost 2 bases and 0 bases respectively, with 8 bases between them. CDR1 and CDR2 (germline): MNHEY, SVGEGT. The length of the CDR3 is 14 residues. The source is a man aged 50-59 years with active COVID-19. Sample: peripheral blood. This rearrangement joins TRBV6-2 or TRBV6-3 to TRBJ2-7; no reliable D call. CDR3 bases: TGTGCCAGCAGTTACAGTGAGCCCTCCTACGAGCAGTACTTC. Translation gives CASSYSEPSYEQYF.